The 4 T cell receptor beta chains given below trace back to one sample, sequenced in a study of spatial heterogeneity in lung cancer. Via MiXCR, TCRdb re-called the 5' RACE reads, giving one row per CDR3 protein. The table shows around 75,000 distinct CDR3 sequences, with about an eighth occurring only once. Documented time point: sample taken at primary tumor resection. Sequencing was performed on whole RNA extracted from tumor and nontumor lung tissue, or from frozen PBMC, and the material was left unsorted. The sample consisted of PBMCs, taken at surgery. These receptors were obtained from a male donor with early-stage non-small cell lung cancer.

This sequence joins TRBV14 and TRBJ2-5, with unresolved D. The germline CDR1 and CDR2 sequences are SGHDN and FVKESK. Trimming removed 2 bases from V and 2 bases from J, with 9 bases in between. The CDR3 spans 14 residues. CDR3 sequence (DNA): TGTGCCAGCAGCCAATGGGGTTGGCAAGAGACCCAGTACTTC. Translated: CASSQWGWQETQYF.

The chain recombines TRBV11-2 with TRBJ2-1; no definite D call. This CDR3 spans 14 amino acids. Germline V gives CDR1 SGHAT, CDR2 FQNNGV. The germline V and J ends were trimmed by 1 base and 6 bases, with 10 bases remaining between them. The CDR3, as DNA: TGTGCCAGCAGCTTAGGGGTAATTAGCAATGAGCAGTTCTTC. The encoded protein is CASSLGVISNEQFF. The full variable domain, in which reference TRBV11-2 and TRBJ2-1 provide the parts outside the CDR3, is EAGVAQSPRYKIIEKRQSVAFWCNPISGHATLYWYQQILGQGPKLLIQFQNNGVVDDSQLPKDRFSAERLKGVDSTLKIQPAKLEDSAVYLCASSLGVISNEQFFGPGTRLTVL.

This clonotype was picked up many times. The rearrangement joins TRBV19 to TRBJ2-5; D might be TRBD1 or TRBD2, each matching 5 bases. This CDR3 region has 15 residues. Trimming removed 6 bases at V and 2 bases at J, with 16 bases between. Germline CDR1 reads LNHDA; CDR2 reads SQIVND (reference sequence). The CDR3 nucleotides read TGTGCCAGTAGCCCCGGTGGGGGAGTGCAAGAGACCCAGTACTTC. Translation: CASSPGGGVQETQYF.

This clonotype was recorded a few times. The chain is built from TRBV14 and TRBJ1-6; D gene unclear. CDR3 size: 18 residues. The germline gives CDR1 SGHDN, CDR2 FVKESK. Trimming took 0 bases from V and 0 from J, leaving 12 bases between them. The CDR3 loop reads CASSQDVRETSYNSPLHF. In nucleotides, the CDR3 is TGTGCCAGCAGCCAAGATGTCAGAGAAACCTCCTATAATTCACCCCTCCACTTT. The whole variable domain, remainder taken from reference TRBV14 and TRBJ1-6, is EAGVTQFPSHSVIEKGQTVTLRCDPISGHDNLYWYRRVMGKEIKFLLHFVKESKQDESGMPNNRFLAERTGGTYSTLKVQPAELEDSGVYFCASSQDVRETSYNSPLHFGNGTRLTVT.